Below, 28 T cell receptor beta chains from the same sample are listed, as sequenced in a study of T cells in Graves' hyperthyroidism and ophthalmopathy. The CDR3 regions of TCR beta were amplified from RNA transcripts. Initially, a first-round RT-PCR of the TCR CDR3 employed the HTBI primer set. TCRdb processed the multiplex PCR reads anew with MiXCR; each CDR3 protein has one entry. This table holds about 680,000 distinct CDR3 sequences, just over 35% found once. Sequencing was done on a sample of blood. These receptors came from a middle-aged woman with Graves' hyperthyroidism.

The V gene is TRBV2, the J gene TRBJ1-5; D uncertain. Germline V gives CDR1 SNHLY, CDR2 FYNNEI. The CDR3 contains 12 residues. V was trimmed by 3 bases and J by 5 bases, leaving 5 bases between them. The CDR3 DNA is TGTGCCAGCAGTGATTCTTATCAGCCCCAGCATTTT. Its translation is CASSDSYQPQHF.

In this sample, this clonotype turned up many times. The chain employs TRBV20-1 and TRBJ1-5, with TRBD1 as a possible D gene (5 bases). Trimming removed 6 bases at V and 5 bases at J, with 14 bases between. CDR3 length: 13 amino acids. The germline V gene encodes CDR1 DFQATT and CDR2 SNEGSKA (reference sequence). The CDR3 loop reads CSARRWGHQPQHF. CDR3 nucleotides: TGCAGTGCAAGGAGGTGGGGACATCAGCCCCAGCATTTT.

This chain joins TRBV25-1 and TRBJ1-6, with 9 nucleotides matching TRBD1. Germline V CDR1 and CDR2: MGHDK, SYGVNS. After removal of 8 bases from V and 9 bases from J, the junction contained 5 bases not matched to a gene. This CDR3 is built from 13 residues. CDR3 amino acids: CASANRGLSPLHF. The CDR3 DNA sequence: TGTGCCAGCGCGAACAGGGGGCTTTCACCCCTCCACTTT. Full variable domain (missing parts from reference TRBV25-1 and TRBJ1-6): EADIYQTPRYLVIGTGKKITLECSQTMGHDKMYWYQQDPGMELHLIHYSYGVNSTEKGDLSSESTVSRIRTEHFPLTLESARPSHTSQYLCASANRGLSPLHFGNGTRLTVT.

This chain connects TRBV7-8 to TRBJ2-5; D might be TRBD1 (5 bases). The CDR3 extends over 15 amino acids. Looked up from germline, CDR1 is SGHVS and CDR2 is FQNEAQ. The V end lost 5 bases, the J end lost 5 bases, and 18 bases lay between the germline ends. CDR3 sequence: CASSPRAAQEETQYF. The CDR3 DNA follows: TGTGCCAGCAGCCCCCGGGCCGCACAGGAGGAGACCCAGTACTTC.

This clonotype has a handful of counts. The genes are TRBV12-3 or TRBV12-4 and TRBJ2-5, with 8 nucleotides matching TRBD2. Unmatched junction bases numbered 1, after V lost 4 bases and J lost 0 bases. This CDR3 spans 14 amino acids. CDR3 DNA: TGTGCCAGCAGTTCACTAGCGGACCAAGAGACCCAGTACTTC. It specifies CASSSLADQETQYF.

This clonotype was seen once. One base away lies a much larger clone, so this may be a sequencing read error. J is TRBJ2-7 and V is TRBV29-1; D is uncertain. Germline CDR1 is SQVTM and CDR2 is ANQGSEA. There are 14 residues in the CDR3. Written as DNA, the CDR3 is TGCAGCGTTGAAGTTGGAGTCAGCTCCTACGTGCAGTACTTC. This gives the protein CSVEVGVSSYVQYF.

In its sample, this clonotype was seen once. A single base separates this from a much larger clone, so it may be a read error. The V gene is TRBV5-1, the J gene TRBJ2-2, with a possible D match to TRBD2 (6 bases). This CDR3 contains 12 residues. Germline CDR1 reads SGHRS; CDR2 reads YFSETQ. V lost 7 bases and J 4 bases, leaving 8 bases between the germline ends. The CDR3: CASVGGTGELFF. In DNA form, the CDR3 reads TGCGCCAGCGTCGGGGGCACCGGGGAGCTGTTTTTT.

The rearrangement joins TRBV28 to TRBJ1-6; 9 positions match TRBD1. Germline trimming cut 3 bases from V and 9 bases from J; bases unmatched to any gene: 6. The CDR3 covers 15 residues. CDR1 and CDR2 from the germline V gene are MDHEN and SYDVKM. Here the CDR3 reads CASSFRDRDTSPLHF. CDR3 DNA: TGTGCCAGCAGTTTCCGGGACAGGGATACTTCACCCCTCCACTTT.

This clonotype was detected only once. The gene calls are TRBV10-3 and TRBJ2-7; TRBD2 matches at 10 bases. After removal of 5 bases from V and 3 bases from J, the junction contained 4 bases not matched to a gene. The CDR3 is 14 residues long. The germline V gene encodes CDR1 ENHRY and CDR2 SYGVKD. CDR3 in amino acids: CAISYSGGVYEQYF. The CDR3 DNA reads as TGTGCCATCAGTTACAGCGGGGGGGTCTACGAGCAGTACTTC.

The CDR3 DNA is TGTGCCAGCACGGGAGATTATTCGACGGGGTACTTC. Its translation: CASTGDYSTGYF. V is TRBV28 and J is TRBJ2-7, with D perhaps matching TRBD2 (6 bases). The V gene's germline CDR1 is MDHEN and CDR2 SYDVKM. The CDR3 is 12 residues long. The ends were cut back, 7 bases at V and 12 bases at J, with 19 bases in the middle.

The V gene is TRBV7-2, the J gene TRBJ1-2; no reliable D call. CDR3 length equals 13 residues. Trimming shortened V by 1 base and J by 8 bases, and 11 bases separated the two germline ends. The germline gives CDR1 SGHTA, CDR2 FQGNSA. The CDR3 protein is CASSLDPSNGYTF. In DNA, the CDR3 is TGTGCCAGCAGCTTAGACCCTAGTAACGGCTACACCTTC.

The chain employs TRBV10-3 and TRBJ2-2; 9 nucleotides agree with TRBD1. This CDR3 contains 17 residues. Germline loops: CDR1 ENHRY, CDR2 SYGVKD. The V and J ends lost 0 bases and 7 bases, in that order; junction bases with no gene match: 9. CDR3 in DNA: TGTGCCATCAGTGAGTCGTGGAGTCGGGACAGGGACGGGGAGCTGTTTTTT. Residues: CAISESWSRDRDGELFF.

The V call is TRBV2, the J call TRBJ2-7; perhaps D is TRBD1 or TRBD2 (5 bases each). The CDR3 has 12 residues. V was trimmed by 6 bases and J by 6 bases, leaving 12 bases between them. In germline, CDR1 is SNHLY, CDR2 FYNNEI. CDR3 sequence (DNA): TGTGCCAGCAGCTATGGGACGCTCGAGCAGTACTTC. It codes for CASSYGTLEQYF.

With regard to this clonotype: This may arise from a read error, as a much more abundant clone is one base away. The CDR3 DNA is TGTGCCATCGGTGCACAGGGTACTAACTATGGCTACACCTTC. As protein: CAIGAQGTNYGYTF. This chain uses TRBV10-3 with TRBJ1-2; tentatively, D is TRBD1 (6 bases). The CDR3 is 14 amino acids. V was clipped by 8 bases and J by 0 bases, with 13 bases between them. The germline V gene encodes CDR1 ENHRY and CDR2 SYGVKD.

The gene calls are TRBV7-9 and TRBJ2-7; TRBD1 agrees at 7 bases. The length of the CDR3 is 15 residues. Per germline, CDR1 SEHNR and CDR2 FQNEAQ (reference sequence). With V trimmed by 5 bases and J by 0 bases, 7 bases remained unmatched. CDR3 loop: CASSGGQLSSYEQYF. The CDR3 coding sequence is TGTGCCAGCAGCGGGGGACAGCTCAGCTCCTACGAGCAGTACTTC. Full variable domain (remainder filled in from reference TRBV7-9 and TRBJ2-7): DTGVSQNPRHKITKRGQNVTFRCDPISEHNRLYWYRQTLGQGPEFLTYFQNEAQLEKSRLLSDRFSAERPKGSFSTLEIQRTEQGDSAMYLCASSGGQLSSYEQYFGPGTRLTVT.

The genes are TRBV5-6 and TRBJ2-5; weak D call: TRBD2 (5 bases). Germline loops: CDR1 SGHDT, CDR2 YYEEEE. The CDR3 totals 13 residues. V lost 4 bases and J lost 4, with 11 bases in between. The CDR3 protein is CASSGIGGETQYF. The DNA of the CDR3 is TGTGCCAGCAGCGGAATAGGAGGAGAGACCCAGTACTTC.

V usage is TRBV7-9 and J usage is TRBJ1-2, with D hard to call. Trimming removed 2 bases at V and 3 bases at J, with 7 bases between. The CDR3 is 13 amino acids. Germline assignment: CDR1 SEHNR and CDR2 FQNEAQ (reference sequence). CDR3 DNA sequence: TGTGCCAGCAGCTTAAGGAATGACTATGGCTACACCTTC. This encodes CASSLRNDYGYTF.

This clonotype was counted at least ten times. This chain uses TRBV10-3 with TRBJ1-1; possibly TRBD1 for D (5 bases). V lost 8 bases, J lost 4 bases, and 17 bases lay in between. This CDR3 contains 14 residues. CDR1 and CDR2 (germline): ENHRY, SYGVKD. In DNA form, the CDR3 reads TGTGCCATCCGGCCTCCCCAGGGCAGCACTGAAGCTTTCTTT. It is translated as CAIRPPQGSTEAFF.

This clonotype was recorded many times. The rearrangement uses TRBV6-1 and TRBJ1-1; 7 nucleotides align to TRBD1. The CDR3 is 12 amino acids. J gave up 12 bases and V 7 bases, and 11 bases lay outside the gene matches. Germline values: CDR1 MNHNS, CDR2 SASEGT. CDR3 in DNA: TGTGCCAGCACCCGACAGGGTGAGGGATCTTTCTTT. It yields the protein CASTRQGEGSFF.

The chain joins TRBV27 to TRBJ1-6; 8 bases are shared with TRBD1. The CDR3 has 17 amino acids. Germline loops: CDR1 MNHEY, CDR2 SMNVEV (reference sequence). Trimming took 1 base from V and 7 from J; bases not matched to a gene: 9. Here the CDR3 reads CASSLWGRGQLNSPLHF. DNA for the CDR3: TGTGCCAGCAGTTTATGGGGCAGGGGGCAGCTGAATTCACCCCTCCACTTT.

This chain links TRBV10-3 with TRBJ2-6, with D tentatively TRBD2 (6 bases). This CDR3 is 13 amino acids long. Germline CDR1 and CDR2: ENHRY and SYGVKD. Between the trimmed V and J ends, which lost 4 bases and 7 bases, there was a span of 8 bases. CDR3 in amino acids: CAISVAGANVLTF. The CDR3 bases are TGTGCCATCAGTGTGGCGGGAGCCAACGTCCTGACTTTC.

In nucleotides, the CDR3 is TGCGCCAGCAGCTTAGGGACAAACCAAGAGACCCAGTACTTC. This gives the protein CASSLGTNQETQYF. The V call is TRBV5-1, the J call TRBJ2-5, with D perhaps TRBD1 (6 bases). The germline V gene encodes CDR1 SGHRS and CDR2 YFSETQ. V lost 2 bases to trimming and J lost 0 bases, with 8 bases between them. The CDR3 sequence is 14 residues long.

Worth noting for this clonotype: Since no conserved phenylalanine or tryptophan closes the CDR3, a read error is the likely cause. Because the CDR3's place on the DNA is in doubt, the DNA is left out and the CDR3 is given as listed by TCRdb. The chain links TRBV7-9 to TRBJ1-1. 10 amino acids form the CDR3, both terminal residues included. From germline, CDR1 is SEHNR and CDR2 FQNEAQ (reference sequence). The CDR3 region is CASSPLDWFY.

This clonotype came up once. The chain combines TRBV10-3 with TRBJ2-6; D gene ambiguous. V lost 7 bases to trimming and J lost 17 bases, with 6 bases between them. From germline, CDR1 is ENHRY and CDR2 SYGVKD. The CDR3 has 8 residues. CDR3 sequence (DNA): TGTGCCATCATGTCCTTGACTTTC. Protein product: CAIMSLTF.

This chain uses TRBV24-1 with TRBJ2-5; TRBD2 matches 8 bases. The CDR3 runs to 18 residues. The junction had 12 bases not matched to a gene; V was cut back by 4 bases and J by 0 bases. Germline-derived CDR1 and CDR2 are KGHDR and SFDVKD. In DNA form, the CDR3 reads TGTGCCACCAGTGACAGGGATCTCACTAGCGGCTACCAAGAGACCCAGTACTTC. Residues: CATSDRDLTSGYQETQYF.

This clonotype has a handful of counts. This rearrangement joins TRBV6-1 to TRBJ1-2; D unresolved. Trimming took 6 bases from V and 2 from J, leaving 10 bases between them. CDR3 length: 13 amino acids. From germline, CDR1 is MNHNS and CDR2 SASEGT. CDR3 in DNA: TGTGCCAGCAGGGGATTTGAGAACTATGGCTACACCTTC. Amino acid sequence: CASRGFENYGYTF.

This clonotype has only a few counts. V is TRBV25-1 and J is TRBJ1-1, with 8 nucleotides matching TRBD1. CDR1 MGHDK and CDR2 SYGVNS come from the germline V gene. The V gene end was trimmed by 5 bases and the J gene end by 5 bases; junction bases not matched to a gene: 7. This CDR3 has 14 amino acids. The CDR3 nucleotides are TGTGCCAGCAGTTGGACAGGGCTGGGAACTGAAGCTTTCTTT. Protein sequence: CASSWTGLGTEAFF.

V gene TRBV20-1 combines with J gene TRBJ2-7, with a weak D call TRBD2 (6 bases). The CDR3 has 15 residues. With 0 bases removed from V and 0 bases from J, the gap between germline ends came to 12 bases. The germline V gene encodes CDR1 DFQATT and CDR2 SNEGSKA (reference sequence). The CDR3 bases are TGCAGTGCTAGAGATGGTCGGGGGATCTCCTACGAGCAGTACTTC. This encodes CSARDGRGISYEQYF.